This entry lists 20 T cell receptor beta chains sequenced from one sample in a study of blood T cell repertoires in COVID-19. Using immunoSEQ multiplex PCR, the repertoire was profiled, and TCRdb retains in-frame clones only, with some absent. The sample lists 90,000 or so clones, about nine tenths occurring once. The sample consisted of peripheral blood. These receptors all come from a man aged 55 to 70 with COVID-19, enrolled during active disease.

The chain is built from TRBV12-3 or TRBV12-4 and TRBJ2-2, with no clear D. The CDR3 totals 13 residues. Trimming left V 5 bases short and J 5 bases short, with 9 bases between. The CDR3 region is CASSDHSTGELFF. The CDR3 DNA follows: TGTGCCAGCAGTGACCACAGTACCGGGGAGCTGTTTTTT.

J is TRBJ1-1 and V is TRBV5-1, with 10 bases matching TRBD1. The CDR3 contains 15 residues. From germline, CDR1 is SGHRS and CDR2 YFSETQ. V dropped 4 bases and J dropped 2; count of bases not matched to a gene: 5. CDR3 region: CASSQRTGGNTEAFF. DNA of the CDR3: TGCGCCAGCAGCCAACGGACAGGGGGAAACACTGAAGCTTTCTTT.

The chain is built from TRBV6-5 and TRBJ1-5; 10 bases line up with TRBD1. The CDR3 has 16 residues. The ends lost 3 bases at V and 3 bases at J; junction bases unmatched: 5. Germline V gene data show CDR1 as MNHEY and CDR2 as SVGAGI. In DNA, the CDR3 is TGTGCCAGCAGTTATTCCGACAGGGGGCTCAATCAGCCCCAGCATTTT. It encodes CASSYSDRGLNQPQHF.

This clone showed up just a few times. The chain is built from TRBV6-5 and TRBJ2-1, with 7 bases matching TRBD1. Germline values: CDR1 MNHEY, CDR2 SVGAGI. CDR3 length: 15 residues. With 6 bases clipped from V and 6 bases from J, the junction kept 11 bases outside the gene matches. Here the CDR3 reads CASSSGQPATNEQFF. CDR3 sequence (DNA): TGTGCCAGCAGCTCGGGACAGCCGGCGACCAATGAGCAGTTCTTC.

The chain carries TRBV7-3 and TRBJ2-1, with 14 nucleotides matching TRBD2. CDR1 and CDR2 from the germline V gene are SGHTA and FQGTGA. V lost 5 bases to trimming and J lost 9 bases; unmatched junction nucleotides: 9. The CDR3 spans 16 residues. CDR3 loop: CASSPIAGTSGSEQFF. The CDR3 DNA follows: TGTGCCAGCAGCCCAATAGCCGGGACTAGCGGGAGTGAGCAGTTCTTC.

The chain recombines TRBV5-5 with TRBJ1-3, with D perhaps matching TRBD1 (5 bases). There are 14 residues in the CDR3. The germline V gene encodes CDR1 SGHKS and CDR2 YYEKEE (reference sequence). V lost 3 bases to trimming and J lost 4 bases, with 11 bases between them. The CDR3 nucleotides read TGTGCCAGCAGCTCAGGGACTGAAGGAAACACCATATATTTT. It yields the protein CASSSGTEGNTIYF.

V is TRBV18 and J is TRBJ2-5; TRBD1 agrees at 9 bases. The germline V gene has CDR1 KGHSH and CDR2 LQKENI. CDR3 length: 16 residues. V was clipped by 3 bases and J by 7 bases; unmatched bases: 12. CDR3 nucleotide sequence: TGTGCCAGCTCACCCCGGACGGGACAGGGAACCGGGACCCAGTACTTC. Translating it yields CASSPRTGQGTGTQYF.

The rearrangement links TRBV5-4 to TRBJ1-3; no reliable D call. CDR3 length: 16 residues. CDR1 and CDR2 (germline): SGHNT, YYREEE (reference sequence). V shed 0 bases and J shed 0 bases, with 10 bases lying between them. In nucleotides, the CDR3 is TGTGCCAGCAGCTTGGATCTACAGAGCTCTGGAAACACCATATATTTT. This codes for CASSLDLQSSGNTIYF.

J is TRBJ1-3 and V is TRBV15; 9 nucleotides line up with TRBD1. Trimming took 2 bases from V and 4 from J; bases not matched to a gene: 3. CDR3 size: 15 residues. From germline, CDR1 is LNHNV and CDR2 YYDKDF (reference sequence). The CDR3 loop reads CATSRRQGVGNTIYF. The CDR3, as DNA: TGTGCCACCAGCAGAAGACAGGGGGTCGGAAACACCATATATTTT.

J is TRBJ2-7 and V is TRBV19, with 8 nucleotides matching TRBD1. CDR1 is LNHDA, CDR2 SQIVND, per germline (reference sequence). This CDR3 is 14 amino acids long. Unmatched junction bases numbered 8, after V lost 3 bases and J lost 7 bases. The CDR3 spells CASSMGPTGEEQYF. Written as DNA, the CDR3 is TGTGCCAGTAGTATGGGACCGACAGGGGAAGAGCAGTACTTC.

V is TRBV6-5 and J is TRBJ1-1; TRBD1 is a possible D gene (5 bases). CDR3 length: 14 residues. V was shortened by 6 bases and J by 3 bases, with 14 bases between the two germline ends. The germline V gene has CDR1 MNHEY and CDR2 SVGAGI. In nucleotides, the CDR3 is TGTGCCAGCAGCTATACGCGGGACGACACTGAAGCTTTCTTT. Translated, it gives CASSYTRDDTEAFF.

This clone was recorded only once. V gene TRBV2 combines with J gene TRBJ2-5; 7 positions match TRBD2. Germline values: CDR1 SNHLY, CDR2 FYNNEI. V lost 6 bases and J lost 2; bases outside the gene matches: 9. The CDR3 runs to 15 residues. The CDR3 reads CASRSGSGTQETQYF. The CDR3 nucleotides are TGTGCCAGCAGGAGTGGGAGCGGGACTCAAGAGACCCAGTACTTC.

This chain joins TRBV7-3 and TRBJ2-3, with 7 positions matching TRBD1. The CDR3 runs 13 residues. Germline V gene lookup returns CDR1 SGHTA and CDR2 FQGTGA. V lost 5 bases to trimming and J lost 5 bases; unmatched junction nucleotides: 4. DNA for the CDR3: TGTGCCAGCAGCCCAGACAGGGAAGATACGCAGTATTTT. Translating it yields CASSPDREDTQYF.

By sample share, this clone is medium-sized (0.01 to 0.1%). This chain connects TRBV27 to TRBJ2-5; D is ambiguous. V lost 2 bases and J 1 base, leaving 8 bases between the germline ends. This CDR3 is 14 amino acids long. Germline V gene lookup returns CDR1 MNHEY and CDR2 SMNVEV (reference sequence). CDR3 in DNA: TGTGCCAGCAGTTTACCCCGTATCCAAGAGACCCAGTACTTC. Translating gives CASSLPRIQETQYF.

The CDR3: CASSVGTGGGAFF. In DNA, the CDR3 is TGTGCCAGCAGCGTTGGGACAGGAGGAGGAGCTTTCTTT. The rearrangement joins TRBV7-2 to TRBJ1-1; 8 bases are a match to TRBD1. The CDR3 consists of 13 residues. Germline-derived CDR1 and CDR2 are SGHTA and FQGNSA. V was pared by 5 bases and J by 10 bases, with 9 bases of the junction left unmatched.

The rearrangement uses TRBV19 and TRBJ2-7, with 10 bases matching TRBD2. V dropped 1 base and J dropped 5; count of bases not matched to a gene: 5. The CDR3 loop spans 15 amino acids. Germline values: CDR1 LNHDA, CDR2 SQIVND (reference sequence). CDR3 nucleotide sequence: TGTGCCAGTAGTATAGGAGGACTAGCGGCTCACGAGCAGTACTTC. Amino acids: CASSIGGLAAHEQYF.

This clone appeared a single time. This chain joins TRBV4-1 and TRBJ2-2, with TRBD1 identical over 7 bases. This CDR3 spans 14 amino acids. CDR1 MGHRA and CDR2 YSYEKL come from the germline V gene. J gave up 4 bases and V 6 bases, and 5 bases lay outside the gene matches. CDR3 sequence (DNA): TGCGCCAGCAGGGGACAGATCCTCACCGGGGAGCTGTTTTTT. Its translation: CASRGQILTGELFF.

This clone was seen only once. The J gene is TRBJ1-5, the V gene TRBV5-6; D is perhaps TRBD1 (5 bases). CDR1 is SGHDT, CDR2 YYEEEE, per germline. The V end lost 2 bases, the J end lost 7 bases, and 16 bases lay between the germline ends. The CDR3 contains 15 residues. Here the CDR3 reads CASSLWGRVGQPQHF. Here the CDR3 DNA reads TGTGCCAGCAGCTTATGGGGCAGGGTAGGGCAGCCCCAGCATTTT.

V usage is TRBV5-6 and J usage is TRBJ2-7; D is perhaps TRBD2 (6 bases). The germline V and J ends were trimmed by 2 bases and 5 bases, with 14 bases remaining between them. The CDR3 totals 14 residues. The germline V gene has CDR1 SGHDT and CDR2 YYEEEE. Written as DNA, the CDR3 is TGTGCCAGCAGCTTAAAATCTGGGAGGAACGAGCAGTACTTC. It codes for CASSLKSGRNEQYF.

This clone is a singleton in its sample. The CDR3 region has the DNA TGTGCCAGCTCACCCAACACAGTGCTTAATGAAAAACTGTTTTTT. Amino acids: CASSPNTVLNEKLFF. The chain is built from TRBV18 and TRBJ1-4; no clear D gene. The CDR3 covers 15 residues. V lost 3 bases to trimming and J lost 4 bases, with 12 bases between them. Per the germline V gene, CDR1 is KGHSH and CDR2 is LQKENI. The whole variable domain, filled in from reference TRBV18 and TRBJ1-4, reads NAGVMQNPRHLVRRRGQEARLRCSPMKGHSHVYWYRQLPEEGLKFMVYLQKENIIDESGMPKERFSAEFPKEGPSILRIQQVVRGDSAAYFCASSPNTVLNEKLFFGSGTQLSVL.